A single sample gave rise to the 31 T cell receptor beta chains below, sequenced in a study of cytomegalovirus exposure and HLA in healthy donors. It was with 60 Vbeta and 13 Jbeta primers that the PCR ran. Using immunoSEQ multiplex PCR, the repertoire was profiled, and TCRdb retains in-frame clones only, with some absent. Of nearly 300,000 clones listed, roughly 85% were seen once; the top ten hold 3% to 4%. Specimen: PBMCs. The receptor set was obtained from a middle-aged man in good health and CMV-seropositive.

The J gene is TRBJ2-7, the V gene TRBV7-6, with 10 bases that match TRBD2. V dropped 5 bases and J dropped 2; count of bases not matched to a gene: 6. The germline V gene encodes CDR1 SGHVS and CDR2 FNYEAQ. This CDR3 contains 15 residues. CDR3 residues: CASSITSGTTYEQYF. As DNA, the CDR3 is TGTGCCAGCAGCATTACTAGCGGGACTACCTACGAGCAGTACTTC.

CDR3 region: CASGLLLAGGPSYNEQFF. CDR3 nucleotides: TGTGCTAGTGGTCTCTTACTAGCGGGAGGGCCCTCCTACAATGAGCAGTTCTTC. The chain couples TRBV12-5 to TRBJ2-1; the match to TRBD2 covers 13 bases. Germline V CDR1 and CDR2: LGHNT, FRNRAP. The CDR3 covers 18 residues. V dropped 5 bases and J dropped 0; count of bases not matched to a gene: 7.

This clone was seen a single time. The chain is built from TRBV4-1 and TRBJ2-5; tentative D call: TRBD2 (5 bases). The CDR3 loop spans 13 amino acids. In germline, CDR1 is MGHRA, CDR2 YSYEKL. Trimming cost V 0 bases and J 12 bases, with 14 bases left between them. In nucleotides, the CDR3 is TGCGCCAGCAGCCAAGAAGAAAGGACTTTCGAGTACTTC. Protein: CASSQEERTFEYF.

This clone has only one observation. The chain joins TRBV7-3 to TRBJ2-2; maybe TRBD1 (7 bases). The CDR3 consists of 13 residues. Germline CDR1 reads SGHTA; CDR2 reads FQGTGA. V was cut by 4 bases and J by 7 bases, with 10 bases left in between. This chain's CDR3 is CASSSQGGGELFF. CDR3 nucleotides: TGTGCCAGCAGCTCCCAGGGGGGCGGGGAGCTGTTTTTT.

The chain recombines TRBV5-1 with TRBJ2-2, with 7 nucleotides matching TRBD2. The CDR3 runs 14 residues. Per germline, CDR1 SGHRS and CDR2 YFSETQ. Trimming removed 4 bases from V and 4 bases from J; junction bases left unmatched: 4. CDR3 protein: CASSREVPTGELFF. For the CDR3, the DNA is TGCGCCAGCAGCCGGGAGGTCCCCACCGGGGAGCTGTTTTTT. The full variable domain, its missing parts supplied by reference TRBV5-1 and TRBJ2-2, is KAGVTQTPRYLIKTRGQQVTLSCSPISGHRSVSWYQQTPGQGLQFLFEYFSETQRNKGNFPGRFSGRQFSNSRSEMNVSTLELGDSALYLCASSREVPTGELFFGEGSRLTVL.

V gene TRBV27 combines with J gene TRBJ2-7, with TRBD1 identical over 9 bases. Germline V lookup: CDR1 MNHEY, CDR2 SMNVEV (reference sequence). This CDR3 spans 14 amino acids. V was pared by 2 bases and J by 2 bases, with 1 base of the junction left unmatched. The CDR3 DNA sequence: TGTGCCAGCAGTTTAGGGACAGGGCCCTACGAGCAGTACTTC. Amino acids: CASSLGTGPYEQYF.

Turning to this clone: Other DNA sequences within the sample encode an identical CDR3. The chain combines TRBV18 with TRBJ2-5; perhaps TRBD1 as D (5 bases). The V gene lost 5 bases and the J gene lost 1 base, with 8 bases spanning the gap. The CDR3 length is 13 residues. Per germline, CDR1 KGHSH and CDR2 LQKENI. CDR3 coding DNA: TGTGCCAGCTCATCGACAGCCCAAGAGACCCAGTACTTC. Translating it yields CASSSTAQETQYF.

The rearrangement links TRBV5-1 to TRBJ2-1; maybe TRBD1 (5 bases). Germline CDR1 is SGHRS and CDR2 is YFSETQ. The CDR3 sequence is 15 residues long. V was cut by 1 base and J by 4 bases, with 12 bases left in between. The CDR3 sequence: CASSLYGQGYNEQFF. The CDR3 DNA reads as TGCGCCAGCAGCTTGTACGGACAAGGATACAATGAGCAGTTCTTC.

The gene calls are TRBV19 and TRBJ2-3, with 7 nucleotides matching TRBD2. Germline V gene sequence: CDR1 LNHDA, CDR2 SQIVND (reference sequence). J lost 1 base, V lost 5 bases, and 12 bases had no gene match. This CDR3 spans 17 amino acids. The CDR3 region is CASSGWGGIGGTDTQYF. CDR3 DNA sequence: TGTGCCAGTAGTGGGTGGGGGGGGATTGGAGGCACAGATACGCAGTATTTT.

In DNA, the CDR3 is TGTGCCTGGAGTGGTGGACAGAACTATGGCTACACCTTC. Protein product: CAWSGGQNYGYTF. The chain uses TRBV30 and TRBJ1-2; D might be TRBD1 (6 bases). Germline V gene lookup returns CDR1 GTSNPN and CDR2 SVGIG (reference sequence). The CDR3 is made up of 13 amino acids. Between the trimmed V and J ends, which lost 1 base and 2 bases, there was a span of 8 bases.

This clone was observed a handful of times. V is TRBV7-2 and J is TRBJ1-4, with D perhaps matching TRBD1 (5 bases). V was clipped by 4 bases and J by 8 bases, with 14 bases between them. CDR3 length equals 14 residues. The germline CDR1 and CDR2 sequences are SGHTA and FQGNSA. The CDR3 reads CASSSRAGGEKLFF. In DNA form, the CDR3 reads TGTGCCAGCAGCTCGCGTGCGGGGGGAGAAAAACTGTTTTTT.

The chain combines TRBV13 with TRBJ2-7, with unresolved D. Germline assignment: CDR1 PRHDT and CDR2 FYEKMQ (reference sequence). With 1 base removed from V and 0 bases from J, the gap between germline ends came to 10 bases. The CDR3 totals 15 residues. Written as DNA, the CDR3 is TGTGCCAGCAGCTTAGTTGCGGAGAGCTCCTACGAGCAGTACTTC. Protein: CASSLVAESSYEQYF.

The rearrangement joins TRBV6-4 to TRBJ1-6; 9 nucleotides align to TRBD1. CDR3 length: 15 residues. Germline V gene lookup returns CDR1 MRHNA and CDR2 SNTAGT. Germline trimming cut 6 bases from V and 7 bases from J; bases unmatched to any gene: 7. The CDR3 bases are TGTGCCAGCAGGGCCAGACAGGGGGAAAATTCACCCCTCCACTTT. Encoded protein: CASRARQGENSPLHF.

The gene calls are TRBV21-1 and TRBJ2-2; the table's D call TRBD1 went unverified against the DNA. TRBV21-1 is a pseudogene. The length of the CDR3 is 16 residues. The CDR3 loop is CASSGRGPPKAGELFF. Written as DNA, the CDR3 is TGTGCCAGCAGCGGAAGGGGCCCGCCCAAGGCCGGGGAGCTGTTTTTT.

This rearrangement joins TRBV5-4 to TRBJ2-3, with 13 bases fitting TRBD2. Germline V gives CDR1 SGHNT, CDR2 YYREEE (reference sequence). J lost 8 bases, V lost 4 bases, and 4 bases had no gene match. CDR3 length equals 14 residues. The CDR3 spells CASSGWTSGSTQYF. DNA of the CDR3: TGTGCCAGCAGCGGATGGACTAGCGGGAGTACGCAGTATTTT.

The gene calls are TRBV7-9 and TRBJ1-5; unclear D gene. With 5 bases removed from V and 7 bases from J, the gap between germline ends came to 15 bases. The CDR3 extends over 14 amino acids. Germline assignment: CDR1 SEHNR and CDR2 FQNEAQ (reference sequence). The CDR3 coding sequence is TGTGCCAGCAGCCCAACCGGGGTTCGGCAGCCCCAGCATTTT. This encodes CASSPTGVRQPQHF. The whole variable domain, remainder taken from reference TRBV7-9 and TRBJ1-5, is DTGVSQNPRHKITKRGQNVTFRCDPISEHNRLYWYRQTLGQGPEFLTYFQNEAQLEKSRLLSDRFSAERPKGSFSTLEIQRTEQGDSAMYLCASSPTGVRQPQHFGDGTRLSIL.

This rearrangement joins TRBV4-1 to TRBJ2-1; TRBD2 aligns across 8 bases. The CDR3 consists of 13 residues. The V segment lost 4 bases and the J segment 7 bases; nucleotides outside the gene matches: 3. Germline-derived CDR1 and CDR2 are MGHRA and YSYEKL. The CDR3 spells CASSPSGGNEQFF. The CDR3 DNA reads TGCGCCAGCAGCCCCAGCGGGGGAAATGAGCAGTTCTTC.

The gene calls are TRBV28 and TRBJ2-7, with TRBD2 identical over 16 bases. After removal of 5 bases from V and 2 bases from J, the junction contained 6 bases not matched to a gene. From germline, CDR1 is MDHEN and CDR2 SYDVKM. There are 17 residues in the CDR3. The CDR3 DNA reads as TGTGCCAGCAGTGGGGGACTAGCGGGAGGGCCGGCCTACGAGCAGTACTTC. This sequence encodes CASSGGLAGGPAYEQYF.

The chain carries TRBV5-6 and TRBJ1-4, with D maybe TRBD1 (5 bases). The CDR3 has 17 amino acids. Germline assignment: CDR1 SGHDT and CDR2 YYEEEE. V lost 0 bases and J lost 8, with 20 bases in between. The CDR3 DNA reads as TGTGCCAGCAGCTTGGCCGGCCAGGGCGCGAGAATAGAAAAACTGTTTTTT. It translates to CASSLAGQGARIEKLFF.

The chain couples TRBV14 to TRBJ1-1; unclear D gene. The V gene's germline CDR1 is SGHDN and CDR2 FVKESK. CDR3 size: 13 residues. Trimming left V 6 bases short and J 4 bases short, with 12 bases between. CDR3 sequence (DNA): TGTGCCAGCAGATCTCGGAGTGCCACTGAAGCTTTCTTT. Translated: CASRSRSATEAFF.

The rearrangement links TRBV4-3 to TRBJ2-1; 8 nucleotides agree with TRBD2. CDR1 is LGHNA, CDR2 YSLEER, per germline. CDR3 length: 18 amino acids. J was trimmed by 0 bases and V by 0 bases; bases with no gene match: 7. DNA of the CDR3: TGCGCCAGCAGCCAAGACAGCACTAGCGGAGCCTCCTACAATGAGCAGTTCTTC. Protein sequence: CASSQDSTSGASYNEQFF.

This chain joins TRBV5-8 and TRBJ2-5; weak D call: TRBD1 (6 bases). Trimming took off 3 bases at V and 2 bases at J, with 11 bases between the two ends. CDR1 SGHTS and CDR2 YDEGEE come from the germline V gene. The length of the CDR3 is 14 residues. CDR3 in DNA: TGTGCCAGCAGCTGGCCGGGACAACAAGAGACCCAGTACTTC. It translates to CASSWPGQQETQYF. Using reference TRBV5-8 and TRBJ2-5 for the parts outside the CDR3, the full variable domain is EAGVTQSPTHLIKTRGQQATLRCSPISGHTSVYWYQQALGLGLQFLLWYDEGEERNRGNFPPRFSGRQFPNYSSELNVNALELEDSALYLCASSWPGQQETQYFGPGTRLLVL.

This chain uses TRBV7-2 with TRBJ1-5; D is perhaps TRBD1 (6 bases). The length of the CDR3 is 16 residues. Germline lookup yields CDR1 SGHTA and CDR2 FQGNSA. The V end was cut by 5 bases, the J end by 2 bases, with 16 bases between. CDR3 in DNA: TGTGCCAGCAGCCAGCGGCAGGGGTTAGGCAATCAGCCCCAGCATTTT. It is translated as CASSQRQGLGNQPQHF. The whole variable domain, filled in from reference TRBV7-2 and TRBJ1-5, reads GAGVSQSPSNKVTEKGKDVELRCDPISGHTALYWYRQSLGQGLEFLIYFQGNSAPDKSGLPSDRFSAERTGGSVSTLTIQRTQQEDSAVYLCASSQRQGLGNQPQHFGDGTRLSIL.

In this sample, this clone turned up once. The chain couples TRBV5-6 to TRBJ2-5; 8 bases line up with TRBD1. The CDR3 is 19 amino acids. Per germline, CDR1 SGHDT and CDR2 YYEEEE. Trimming removed 2 bases from V and 1 base from J; junction bases left unmatched: 16. This CDR3 reads CASSFLLTTGAAGQETQYF. The DNA for the CDR3 is TGTGCCAGCAGCTTTTTATTGACGACAGGGGCCGCGGGCCAAGAGACCCAGTACTTC.

J is TRBJ1-1 and V is TRBV6-4; the match to TRBD1 covers 7 bases. The CDR3 length is 13 residues. CDR1 and CDR2 (germline): MRHNA, SNTAGT. J gave up 4 bases and V 6 bases, and 5 bases lay outside the gene matches. The CDR3 spells CASSDAGGTEAFF. CDR3 bases: TGTGCCAGCAGCGACGCAGGGGGCACTGAAGCTTTCTTT.

V usage is TRBV12-5 and J usage is TRBJ1-1; 7 bases agree with TRBD1. The germline V gene encodes CDR1 LGHNT and CDR2 FRNRAP. The junction had 15 bases not matched to a gene; V was cut back by 6 bases and J by 5 bases. There are 16 residues in the CDR3. The CDR3 loop reads CASGPRGIRGRTEAFF. CDR3 in DNA: TGTGCTAGTGGCCCCAGGGGGATCCGGGGGCGTACTGAAGCTTTCTTT.

A remark on this clone: Compared with germline, one end of the junction differs, possibly owing to a read error. The rearrangement links TRBV7-7 to TRBJ2-2; TRBD2 aligns across 8 bases. Germline-derived CDR1 and CDR2 are SSHAT and FNYEAQ (reference sequence). The CDR3 covers 14 residues. In DNA form, the CDR3 reads TGTGCTAGCAGCTCAACGGGAGGGACCGGGGAGCTGTTTTTT. This gives the protein CASSSTGGTGELFF.

This sequence joins TRBV19 and TRBJ2-5, with D possibly matching TRBD2 (5 bases). The tail of the sequence fits TRBJ2-7 better, so the J call may be wrong. The V gene's germline CDR1 is LNHDA and CDR2 SQIVND (reference sequence). The CDR3 loop spans 14 amino acids. CDR3 in amino acids: CASSYAGRTYEQYF. CDR3 sequence (DNA): TGTGCCAGTAGTTATGCGGGTAGAACCTACGAGCAGTACTTC.

The chain joins TRBV18 to TRBJ2-2; tentatively, D is TRBD2 (5 bases). The V end was cut by 3 bases, the J end by 3 bases, with 14 bases between. This CDR3 has 16 amino acids. The germline V gene has CDR1 KGHSH and CDR2 LQKENI. The CDR3 spells CASSPSHGGDTGELFF. CDR3 bases: TGTGCCAGCTCACCGAGTCATGGAGGCGACACCGGGGAGCTGTTTTTT.

V usage is TRBV19 and J usage is TRBJ1-5; D not certain. Germline CDR1 and CDR2: LNHDA and SQIVND (reference sequence). This CDR3 has 13 amino acids. V lost 7 bases to trimming and J lost 3 bases, with 10 bases between them. The CDR3 DNA follows: TGTGCCAGTAAGGCGGCAGTCAATCAGCCCCAGCATTTT. Translation gives CASKAAVNQPQHF.

This rearrangement joins TRBV11-2 to TRBJ2-4, with 8 bases that match TRBD1. The length of the CDR3 is 14 residues. In germline, CDR1 is SGHAT, CDR2 FQNNGV. V lost 5 bases, J lost 7 bases, and 7 bases stayed unmatched. CDR3 bases: TGTGCCAGCAGCGAAGGTGGGACAGGCAACATTCAGTACTTC. Encoded protein: CASSEGGTGNIQYF.